A single sample is the source of the 16 T cell receptor beta chains below, sequenced in a study of blood T cell repertoires in COVID-19. The repertoire was sequenced with immunoSEQ multiplex PCR; TCRdb's copy has only in-frame clones and lacks some. The data show about 100,000 clones, 70% to 80% seen once. The sequenced material came from peripheral blood. These receptors were taken from a woman in her 70s with acute or convalescent COVID-19.

The rearrangement links TRBV11-2 to TRBJ1-1; unclear D gene. Trimming removed 5 bases from V and 5 bases from J, with 15 bases in between. The CDR3 runs 14 residues. Germline V CDR1 and CDR2: SGHAT, FQNNGV. CDR3 bases: TGTGCCAGCAGCCCTCGAGCCTCGGGGACTGAAGCTTTCTTT. As protein: CASSPRASGTEAFF.

CDR3 nucleotide sequence: TGCGCCAGCAGCCAAGATGAGGGCAATCAGCCCCAGCATTTT. It encodes CASSQDEGNQPQHF. V gene TRBV4-1 combines with J gene TRBJ1-5; no reliable D call. Trimming left V 0 bases short and J 2 bases short, with 5 bases between. The CDR3 runs 14 residues. Germline CDR1 MGHRA, CDR2 YSYEKL.

The chain carries TRBV27 and TRBJ1-3, with D uncertain. Germline V CDR1 and CDR2: MNHEY, SMNVEV (reference sequence). The CDR3 has 13 amino acids. The ends were cut back, 3 bases at V and 0 bases at J, with 3 bases in the middle. CDR3 sequence reads: CASSLYSGNTIYF. The CDR3 DNA follows: TGTGCCAGCAGTTTGTACTCTGGAAACACCATATATTTT.

The CDR3 here is CATTDRGDTEAFF. As DNA, the CDR3 is TGTGCCACCACGGACAGGGGTGACACTGAAGCTTTCTTT. The chain recombines TRBV6-5 with TRBJ1-1, with 9 bases identical to TRBD1. The germline gives CDR1 MNHEY, CDR2 SVGAGI. Trimming took 10 bases from V and 3 from J; bases not matched to a gene: 6. The CDR3 covers 13 residues.

With regard to this clone: Additional DNA sequences in this sample encode the identical CDR3. CDR3 nucleotides: TGTGCCAGCAGCGTTACAGGGGGCGAAGGTCAGCCCCAGCATTTT. As protein: CASSVTGGEGQPQHF. J is TRBJ1-5 and V is TRBV9; TRBD1 matches at 9 bases. The CDR3 runs 15 residues. Germline values: CDR1 SGDLS, CDR2 YYNGEE. Trimming cost V 2 bases and J 6 bases; bases outside gene matches: 6. Complete variable domain (other parts from reference TRBV9 and TRBJ1-5): DSGVTQTPKHLITATGQRVTLRCSPRSGDLSVYWYQQSLDQGLQFLIQYYNGEERAKGNILERFSAQQFPDLHSELNLSSLELGDSALYFCASSVTGGEGQPQHFGDGTRLSIL.

V usage is TRBV5-5 and J usage is TRBJ2-7; D is perhaps TRBD1 (5 bases). V was clipped by 1 base and J by 5 bases, with 13 bases between them. Germline V gene data show CDR1 as SGHKS and CDR2 as YYEKEE (reference sequence). The CDR3 totals 14 residues. The CDR3 region has the DNA TGTGCCAGCAGCTTGTACAGGCAGGCTGACGAGCAGTACGTC. Amino acids: CASSLYRQADEQYV.

The rearrangement links TRBV6-6 to TRBJ2-5, with TRBD1 identical over 10 bases. Germline V lookup: CDR1 MNHNY, CDR2 SVGAGI (reference sequence). This CDR3 has 13 residues. V was clipped by 7 bases and J by 3 bases; unmatched bases: 2. Here the CDR3 reads CASMGTGEETQYF. The DNA for the CDR3 is TGTGCCAGCATGGGGACAGGGGAAGAGACCCAGTACTTC.

The gene calls are TRBV6-5 and TRBJ2-7, with D unresolved. V was trimmed by 8 bases and J by 6 bases, leaving 14 bases between them. CDR1 and CDR2 from the germline V gene are MNHEY and SVGAGI. The CDR3 runs to 12 residues. CDR3 loop: CASPYPPGEQYV. CDR3 DNA: TGTGCCAGCCCCTACCCACCTGGCGAGCAGTACGTC.

In DNA, the CDR3 is TGTGCCATCAGTGAACGTCCGGGACAGGGGAACTATGGCTACACCTTC. Translated, it gives CAISERPGQGNYGYTF. V is TRBV10-3 and J is TRBJ1-2; 10 bases align to TRBD1. There are 16 residues in the CDR3. Unmatched junction bases numbered 6, after V lost 3 bases and J lost 2 bases. Germline lookup yields CDR1 ENHRY and CDR2 SYGVKD.

This chain connects TRBV19 to TRBJ1-2; 7 bases are a match to TRBD1. Germline CDR1 is LNHDA and CDR2 is SQIVND (reference sequence). The CDR3 has 13 amino acids. With 5 bases clipped from V and 2 bases from J, the junction kept 2 bases outside the gene matches. The DNA for the CDR3 is TGTGCCAGTAGTGTGACAGGGAACTATGGCTACACCTTC. This encodes CASSVTGNYGYTF.

This chain connects TRBV9 to TRBJ2-5; a possible D gene is TRBD1 (6 bases). This CDR3 is 16 amino acids long. V was shortened by 4 bases and J by 1 base, with 17 bases between the two germline ends. Per germline, CDR1 SGDLS and CDR2 YYNGEE. CDR3 sequence (DNA): TGTGCCAGCAGCCCGACGTCAGGACAGACCCAAGAGACCCAGTACTTC. Translation gives CASSPTSGQTQETQYF.

This clone appeared a few times. The chain couples TRBV10-2 to TRBJ2-7; TRBD1 might be the D (5 bases). Germline assignment: CDR1 WSHSY and CDR2 SAAADI. CDR3 length: 13 residues. V shed 3 bases and J shed 2 bases, with 8 bases lying between them. CDR3 DNA sequence: TGCGCCAGCAGTGACCAGGGCACCTACGAGCAGTACGTC. This translates into CASSDQGTYEQYV.

The chain is built from TRBV7-2 and TRBJ2-4; 9 bases are a match to TRBD2. There are 16 residues in the CDR3. V lost 1 base, J lost 7 bases, and 8 bases stayed unmatched. The germline CDR1 and CDR2 sequences are SGHTA and FQGNSA. The CDR3, as DNA: TGTGCCAGCAGCTTAGGGCTAGCGGGGAGCATGAACATTCAGTACTTC. It codes for CASSLGLAGSMNIQYF.

The V and J genes are TRBV3-1 (or the pseudogene TRBV3-2) and TRBJ2-7; the D gene is possibly TRBD2 (6 bases). Germline V lookup: CDR1 LGHDT, CDR2 YNNKEL (reference sequence). This CDR3 contains 13 residues. The V end lost 2 bases, the J end lost 7 bases, and 12 bases lay between the germline ends. In DNA, the CDR3 is TGTGCCAGCAGCCAATGGATTGCGGGGGAGCAGTACGTC. Its protein product is CASSQWIAGEQYV.

CDR3 DNA sequence: TGTGCCAGCAGCCCTAGACTAGCGGGGTTCTCCTCACGCATTGATACGCAGTATTTT. Encoded protein: CASSPRLAGFSSRIDTQYF. The chain is built from TRBV7-2 and TRBJ2-3; 11 positions agree with TRBD2. The CDR3 sequence is 19 residues long. V trimming: 5 bases; J trimming: 6 bases; junction bases outside the gene matches: 19. CDR1 SGHTA and CDR2 FQGNSA come from the germline V gene. Full variable domain (outside the CDR3, taken from reference TRBV7-2 and TRBJ2-3): GAGVSQSPSNKVTEKGKDVELRCDPISGHTALYWYRQSLGQGLEFLIYFQGNSAPDKSGLPSDRFSAERTGGSVSTLTIQRTQQEDSAVYLCASSPRLAGFSSRIDTQYFGPGTRLTVL.

The rearrangement links TRBV7-2 to TRBJ1-6; a possible D gene is TRBD1 (5 bases). Looked up from germline, CDR1 is SGHTA and CDR2 is FQGNSA. Trimming left V 8 bases short and J 0 bases short, with 11 bases between. The CDR3 sequence is 15 residues long. As DNA, the CDR3 is TGTGCCAGCGTCGGGGGGGGCTCCTATAATTCACCCCTCCACTTT. Its protein is CASVGGGSYNSPLHF.